This T cell receptor (beta chain) stems from a study of blood T cell repertoires in COVID-19. The wider study: PBMCs, B-cell-depleted T cells, or T cells provided the cDNA or gDNA that made up the material.

Study members were between about 18 and 89 years old and lived in 25 or so US regions. The CDR3 is made up of 17 amino acids. V was cut by 2 bases and J by 3 bases, with 15 bases left in between. Per the study methods: The authors estimated nucleated cell counts from reference gene primer amplification. TCRdb keeps only in-frame clones here, not all; method: immunoSEQ multiplex PCR. V, J and clone size reflect that table, while D and trimming were determined from the DNA. The sample lists around 180,000 clones; more than 75% were seen once. This TCR derives from a woman in her fifties or sixties with acute COVID-19. This chain links TRBV5-3 with TRBJ1-6, with D perhaps TRBD1 (5 bases). TRBV5-3 is placed among ORFs of uncertain function. The sample comprised PBMCs or T cells enriched from blood (not recorded which). CDR3 loop: CARSFCRQYYYNSPLHF. The CDR3, as DNA: TGTGCCAGAAGCTTTTGCCGACAGTACTACTATAATTCACCCCTCCACTTT.